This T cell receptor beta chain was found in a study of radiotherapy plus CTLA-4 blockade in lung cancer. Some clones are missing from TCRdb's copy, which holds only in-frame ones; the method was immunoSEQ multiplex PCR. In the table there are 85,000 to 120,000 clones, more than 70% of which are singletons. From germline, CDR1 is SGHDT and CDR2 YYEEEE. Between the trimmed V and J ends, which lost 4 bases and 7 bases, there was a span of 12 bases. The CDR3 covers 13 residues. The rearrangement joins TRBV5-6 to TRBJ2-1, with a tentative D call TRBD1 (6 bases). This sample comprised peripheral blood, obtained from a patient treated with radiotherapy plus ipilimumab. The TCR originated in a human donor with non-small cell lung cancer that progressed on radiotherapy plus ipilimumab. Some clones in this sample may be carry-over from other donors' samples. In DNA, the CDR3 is TGTGCCAGCAGCAGTTTTCAGGGGAATGAGCAGTTCTTC. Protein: CASSSFQGNEQFF.